The clone carrying this T cell receptor (beta chain) has only one observation. TCRdb keeps only in-frame clones here, not all; method: immunoSEQ multiplex PCR. The sample records roughly 49,000 clones, nearly 90% being singletons. The data were taken from a study of PD-L1 blockade in urothelial cancer. Germline loops: CDR1 SGHRS, CDR2 YFSETQ. Trimming took 5 bases from V and 0 from J, leaving 12 bases between them. This CDR3 comprises 16 residues. Material: PBMCs, obtained around atezolizumab (anti-PD-L1) treatment. This rearrangement joins TRBV5-1 to TRBJ2-6, with D hard to call. The receptor comes from a man aged 60 to 75 with urothelial cancer. The CDR3 DNA is TGCGCCAGCAGAAGTAACCCGAGCTCTGGGGCCAACGTCCTGACTTTC. The encoded protein is CASRSNPSSGANVLTF.